This is a list of T cell receptor beta chains from one sample in a study of blood T cell repertoires in COVID-19. Data came from immunoSEQ multiplex PCR; TCRdb stores just in-frame clones and leaves some out. The top ten hold roughly 4.6% of the sample, which has 90,000 to 120,000 clones, 80% to 90% seen once. Sequencing was carried out using peripheral blood. The receptors were gathered from a man aged 40-50 years with active or convalescent COVID-19. Each CDR3 is given with its conserved first and last residue. Fields, in order: J gene, clone size, V gene, D gene, CDR3 protein, CDR3 DNA. A D gene is named only where the DNA matches it firmly. Some rows have no size entry. The others give once, few or many, or a class for an expanded clone.

TRBJ2-3	.	TRBV7-9	TRBD2	CASKNLAGGSDTQYF	TGTGCCAGCAAAAACTTAGCGGGAGGGTCAGATACGCAGTATTTT
TRBJ1-3	.	TRBV18	.	CASSPQRDSRGNTIYF	TGTGCCAGCTCACCACAACGGGACTCCAGGGGAAACACCATATATTTT
TRBJ1-5	.	TRBV6-5	.	CASSYSRGQPQHF	TGTGCCAGCAGTTACTCGCGAGGGCAGCCCCAGCATTTT
TRBJ1-1	few	TRBV5-5	TRBD1	CASRFKPRQGDLGTEAFF	TGTGCCAGCAGGTTTAAGCCCCGACAGGGAGATTTGGGCACTGAAGCTTTCTTT
TRBJ1-2	.	TRBV12-3/TRBV12-4	TRBD1	CASSPTGLRGYTF	TGTGCCAGCAGTCCGACAGGGTTGCGTGGCTACACCTTC
TRBJ1-1	once	TRBV6-2/TRBV6-3	TRBD1	CASSHGQGEAFF	TGTGCCAGCAGCCACGGACAGGGTGAGGCTTTCTTT
TRBJ1-5	.	TRBV18	.	CASSPGGQPSNQPQHF	TGTGCCAGCTCACCAGGGGGCCAGCCGAGCAATCAGCCCCAGCATTTT
TRBJ1-2	.	TRBV30	.	CAWSFAVGYTF	TGTGCCTGGAGTTTCGCGGTCGGCTACACCTTC
TRBJ2-3	.	TRBV11-2	.	CASSPNEAAADTQYF	TGTGCCAGCAGCCCAAACGAGGCTGCCGCAGATACGCAGTATTTT
TRBJ2-5	.	TRBV19	.	CSTSRQVGETQYF	TGTAGCACTAGCCGGCAGGTGGGGGAGACCCAGTACTTC
TRBJ1-1	.	TRBV6-5	.	CASLLMNTEAFF	TGTGCCAGCCTCCTTATGAACACTGAAGCTTTCTTT
TRBJ2-7	.	TRBV25-1	TRBD2	CASSVKASGSHPYEQYF	TGTGCCAGCAGTGTAAAGGCTAGCGGATCTCACCCCTACGAGCAGTACTTC
TRBJ2-2	.	TRBV19	.	CASNSPTRGGELFF	TGTGCCAGTAATTCCCCTACGCGGGGCGGGGAGCTGTTTTTT
TRBJ2-7	.	TRBV12-3/TRBV12-4	.	CASSNQGLHEQYF	TGTGCCAGCAGTAACCAGGGTCTCCACGAGCAGTACTTC
TRBJ1-1	.	TRBV19	TRBD1	CASMRTGVAEAFF	TGTGCCAGTATGCGCACAGGGGTTGCTGAAGCTTTCTTT
TRBJ2-1	.	TRBV10-2	TRBD2	CASSESIGGRGDEQFF	TGCGCCAGCAGTGAGTCAATTGGCGGGAGAGGTGATGAGCAGTTCTTC
TRBJ1-5	once	TRBV9	.	CASSVHSNQPQHF	TGTGCCAGCAGCGTACACAGTAATCAGCCCCAGCATTTT
TRBJ2-2	.	TRBV7-2	TRBD2	CASSQTAGRGTGELFF	TGTGCCAGCAGCCAGACAGCGGGACGGGGCACCGGGGAGCTGTTTTTT
TRBJ2-7	.	TRBV19	TRBD2	CASRSAGGLTSYEQYF	TGTGCCAGTAGGTCGGCGGGAGGTTTAACCTCCTACGAGCAGTACTTC
TRBJ2-4	.	TRBV6-8	TRBD2	CASQVEGRGKNIQYF	TGTGCCAGCCAGGTCGAGGGGCGGGGGAAAAACATTCAGTACTTC
TRBJ1-3	.	TRBV5-1	.	CASSLQGNTIYF	TGCGCCAGCAGCCTACAGGGAAACACCATATATTTT
TRBJ1-5	.	TRBV19	TRBD1	CASGNLPTGTGGSQPQHF	TGTGCCAGTGGGAATCTACCGACAGGGACCGGAGGAAGTCAGCCCCAGCATTTT
TRBJ2-2	.	TRBV24-1	.	CATSDFVGRENTGELFF	TGTGCCACCAGTGATTTTGTTGGACGGGAGAACACCGGGGAGCTGTTTTTT
TRBJ1-2	.	TRBV5-4	.	CASSREYNYGYTF	TGTGCCAGCAGCCGAGAGTATAACTATGGCTACACCTTC
TRBJ2-2	.	TRBV11-2	.	CASSLLRGTGELFF	TGTGCCAGCAGCTTACTGCGAGGGACCGGGGAGCTGTTTTTT
TRBJ2-5	.	TRBV3-1/TRBV3-2	.	CASSQVSGSRETQYF	TGTGCCAGCAGCCAAGTCTCCGGGAGTCGAGAGACCCAGTACTTC
TRBJ2-1	.	TRBV19	TRBD2	CASTQGLASSYNEQFF	TGTGCCAGTACCCAGGGACTAGCAAGCTCCTACAATGAGCAGTTCTTC
TRBJ1-5	.	TRBV6-5	.	CASSFTYSNQPQHF	TGTGCCAGCAGTTTCACTTATAGCAATCAGCCCCAGCATTTT
TRBJ1-2	.	TRBV30	.	CAWSRDRPHGYTF	TGTGCCTGGAGCAGAGACAGGCCACATGGCTACACCTTC
TRBJ1-5	.	TRBV19	TRBD1	CASSRQGSNQPQHF	TGTGCCAGTTCGAGACAGGGGAGCAATCAGCCCCAGCATTTT
TRBJ2-3	.	TRBV11-2	.	CASSLSGGFEGTQYF	TGTGCCAGCAGCTTATCAGGAGGGTTCGAGGGTACGCAGTATTTT
TRBJ2-5	.	TRBV4-1	TRBD2	CASSQEWNSGRWETQYF	TGCGCCAGCAGCCAAGAGTGGAATAGCGGGAGGTGGGAGACCCAGTACTTC
TRBJ1-2	.	TRBV4-1	.	CASSQDSSAGGGYTF	TGCGCCAGCAGCCAAGATTCGTCCGCCGGGGGTGGCTACACCTTC
TRBJ2-3	.	TRBV9	.	CASSLVVGGTDTQYF	TGTGCCAGCAGCCTCGTCGTGGGAGGCACAGATACGCAGTATTTT
TRBJ2-7	.	TRBV6-4	.	CASSKGAEYEQYF	TGTGCCAGCTCCAAAGGGGCAGAATACGAGCAGTACTTC
TRBJ2-3	.	TRBV5-1	TRBD1	CASSPETGPDTQYF	TGCGCCAGCAGCCCGGAGACAGGGCCAGATACGCAGTATTTT
TRBJ2-1	.	TRBV19	.	CASSISREIYEQFF	TGTGCCAGTAGTATATCGAGGGAGATCTATGAGCAGTTCTTC
TRBJ1-1	.	TRBV18	TRBD1	CASSPGQASYLPEAFF	TGTGCCAGCTCCCCCGGACAGGCGAGCTACCTCCCTGAAGCTTTCTTT
TRBJ2-2	.	TRBV28	TRBD2	CASSLNSGVSNTGELFF	TGTGCCAGCAGTTTGAATAGCGGGGTCTCGAACACCGGGGAGCTGTTTTTT